One and the same sample provided the 23 T cell receptor beta chains below, sequenced in a study of regulatory T cells in long-lasting Graves disease. Time point indicated: newly diagnosed GD, antithyroid drugs for less than 3 months. Scientists built the TCR library using RNA that was extracted from PBMCs. Arm-PCR of CDR3 regions and iRepertoire HTBI primers were used to build TCR beta libraries. A single record per CDR3 protein comes from TCRdb applying MiXCR to the multiplex PCR reads. The sample has over 200,000 distinct CDR3 sequences, 15% to 20% seen once. Separately, the same data were catalogued under a study of T cells in Graves' hyperthyroidism and ophthalmopathy.

Sequenced material: peripheral blood mononuclear cells (PBMCs), taken at new diagnosis, from a patient treated with antithyroid drugs. The receptors come from a woman in her 30s with Graves disease.

Comment on this clonotype: A much larger clone differs from this one at a single base, so this may be a read error. It is likely a read error, because the conserved phenylalanine at the end of the CDR3 is missing. This chain links TRBV7-3 with TRBJ2-3; TRBD2 might be the D (6 bases). Germline V CDR1 and CDR2: SGHTA, FQGTGA. The V end lost 5 bases, the J end lost 4 bases, and 19 bases lay between the germline ends. The CDR3 spans 16 residues. CDR3 in amino acids: CASSPDTGGNADTQYL. DNA of the CDR3: TGTGCCAGCAGCCCTGACACAGGAGGGAACGCAGATACGCAGTATCTT.

The chain is built from TRBV24-1 and TRBJ1-3; tentative D call: TRBD1 (6 bases). Germline values: CDR1 KGHDR, CDR2 SFDVKD. The CDR3 is 16 residues long. Trimming pared 3 bases from V and 2 bases from J, leaving 13 bases between. The CDR3 is CATSDTGTDPGNTIYF. CDR3 coding DNA: TGTGCCACCAGTGATACAGGGACGGACCCTGGAAACACCATATATTTT.

The table lists this clonotype with a few counts. The rearrangement joins TRBV9 to TRBJ2-3; D is unresolved. Germline values: CDR1 SGDLS, CDR2 YYNGEE. V lost 4 bases, J lost 4 bases, and 19 bases lay in between. The CDR3 loop spans 16 amino acids. CDR3 amino acids: CASSTPTGTLPDTQYF. CDR3 bases: TGTGCCAGCAGCACTCCGACCGGTACGCTCCCAGATACGCAGTATTTT.

Worth noting for this clonotype: A much larger clone differs from this one at a single base, so this may be a read error. The genes are TRBV24-1 and TRBJ1-2; D is undetermined. CDR1 and CDR2 (germline): KGHDR, SFDVKD. V was pared by 5 bases and J by 7 bases, with 10 bases between. CDR3 length equals 12 residues. The CDR3 DNA reads TGTGCCACCAGTGGTGACGGGTTTGGCTACACCTTC. It specifies CATSGDGFGYTF.

This clonotype was counted between two and nine times. This chain joins TRBV10-3 and TRBJ2-3; TRBD2 agrees at 16 bases. This CDR3 comprises 18 residues. Trimming at V came to 3 bases and at J to 4 bases, leaving 7 bases not matched to a gene. The germline CDR1 and CDR2 sequences are ENHRY and SYGVKD. CDR3 residues: CAISEGTSGGEYPDTQYF. In nucleotides, the CDR3 is TGTGCCATCAGTGAAGGGACTAGCGGGGGGGAGTACCCAGATACGCAGTATTTT.

This clonotype occurred a few times. V gene TRBV20-1 combines with J gene TRBJ2-7; 7 bases fit TRBD2. Trimming at V came to 6 bases and at J to 3 bases, leaving 14 bases not matched to a gene. Per the germline V gene, CDR1 is DFQATT and CDR2 is SNEGSKA (reference sequence). This CDR3 contains 15 residues. CDR3 residues: CSAISWGGGFYEQYF. The CDR3 DNA follows: TGCAGTGCAATATCTTGGGGGGGGGGGTTCTACGAGCAGTACTTC.

This clonotype was observed many times. The V gene is TRBV20-1, the J gene TRBJ1-5; D perhaps matches TRBD1 (6 bases). The CDR3 runs 16 residues. Trimming left V 0 bases short and J 5 bases short, with 17 bases between. Germline values: CDR1 DFQATT, CDR2 SNEGSKA (reference sequence). The CDR3 region has the DNA TGCAGTGCTAGAGATTCTACAGGGAGCCCCGATCAGCCCCAGCATTTT. Residues: CSARDSTGSPDQPQHF.

To note about this clonotype: An end of the junction does not agree with germline; a read error may underlie this. The rearrangement joins TRBV9 to TRBJ1-3, with D perhaps TRBD1 (6 bases). CDR1 is SGDLS and CDR2 is YYNGEE in the germline V gene. The length of the CDR3 is 16 residues. The CDR3 here is CASTFRGPVGGHTRYF. In nucleotides, the CDR3 is TGTGCCAGCACGTTTAGGGGCCCAGTGGGGGGCCACACCAGATATTTT.

This clonotype was seen many times. J is TRBJ1-1 and V is TRBV6-1; unclear D gene. Trimming took 4 bases from V and 5 from J, leaving 11 bases between them. The CDR3 runs 13 residues. Per germline, CDR1 MNHNS and CDR2 SASEGT. The CDR3: CASSAVRRTEAFF. As DNA, the CDR3 is TGTGCCAGCAGTGCCGTTAGACGGACTGAAGCTTTCTTT.

This clonotype has a single count. With a far larger clone one base away, a read error is the likely cause. The chain joins TRBV18 to TRBJ2-4; D unresolved. The closer fit of TRBJ2-1 to the DNA end suggests the J call may be wrong. The CDR3 length is 14 residues. CDR1 KGHSH and CDR2 LQKENI come from the germline V gene. CDR3 amino acids: CANSPLSAGDEQFF. The CDR3 bases are TGTGCCAACTCACCCTTGTCTGCTGGGGATGAGCAGTTCTTC.

This clonotype was seen repeatedly, ten times or more. The chain recombines TRBV20-1 with TRBJ2-7; 9 bases line up with TRBD2. The CDR3 runs to 16 residues. The J segment lost 5 bases and the V segment lost 0 bases, leaving 11 bases of the junction unmatched. The V gene's germline CDR1 is DFQATT and CDR2 SNEGSKA (reference sequence). The CDR3 loop reads CSARDVRGGLWDEQYF. The CDR3, as DNA: TGCAGTGCTAGAGATGTGCGGGGGGGCCTTTGGGACGAGCAGTACTTC.

This clonotype was detected ten times or more. V is TRBV29-1 and J is TRBJ1-5; TRBD1 aligns across 8 bases. V shed 4 bases, J shed 3 bases, and the junction held 2 bases outside the gene matches. The CDR3 loop spans 13 amino acids. Per the germline V gene, CDR1 is SQVTM and CDR2 is ANQGSEA. The CDR3 is CSVGTGFNQPQHF. The CDR3, as DNA: TGCAGCGTTGGGACAGGGTTCAATCAGCCCCAGCATTTT. The whole variable domain, filled in from reference TRBV29-1 and TRBJ1-5, reads SAVISQKPSRDICQRGTSLTIQCQVDSQVTMMFWYRQQPGQSLTLIATANQGSEATYESGFVIDKFPISRPNLTFSTLTVSNMSPEDSSIYLCSVGTGFNQPQHFGDGTRLSIL.

There are many counts of this clonotype. The chain recombines TRBV14 with TRBJ2-2; TRBD1 agrees at 9 bases. The CDR3 spans 16 residues. The junction had 6 bases not matched to a gene; V was cut back by 4 bases and J by 3 bases. Germline lookup yields CDR1 SGHDN and CDR2 FVKESK. The CDR3 reads CASSLTWDRDTGELFF. The CDR3, as DNA: TGTGCCAGCAGCCTAACGTGGGACAGGGACACCGGGGAGCTGTTTTTT.

The rearrangement uses TRBV5-6 and TRBJ2-5; 8 bases line up with TRBD1. Per germline, CDR1 SGHDT and CDR2 YYEEEE. V gave up 4 bases and J gave up 2 bases; unmatched junction bases: 7. The CDR3 loop spans 15 amino acids. CDR3 DNA: TGTGCCAGCAGCCCCGACAGGGGCGTACAAGAGACCCAGTACTTC. Translating it yields CASSPDRGVQETQYF.

This clonotype showed up many times. This sequence joins TRBV7-9 and TRBJ2-7, with D possibly being TRBD2 (5 bases). This CDR3 comprises 13 residues. Trimming shortened V by 7 bases and J by 0 bases, and 10 bases separated the two germline ends. CDR1 is SEHNR and CDR2 is FQNEAQ in the germline V gene (reference sequence). The CDR3 here is CASTPEASYEQYF. Written as DNA, the CDR3 is TGTGCCAGCACCCCGGAGGCCTCCTACGAGCAGTACTTC.

This chain's CDR3 is CSARGGPHEQYF. CDR3 sequence (DNA): TGCAGTGCTAGAGGGGGGCCCCACGAGCAGTACTTC. V is TRBV20-1 and J is TRBJ2-7; D is perhaps TRBD1 (6 bases). CDR3 length: 12 residues. Between the trimmed V and J ends, which lost 1 base and 5 bases, there was a span of 9 bases. Germline V lookup: CDR1 DFQATT, CDR2 SNEGSKA (reference sequence).

J is TRBJ2-7 and V is TRBV13, with 8 bases matching TRBD1. CDR3 length: 15 amino acids. The J segment lost 0 bases and the V segment lost 5 bases, leaving 6 bases of the junction unmatched. From germline, CDR1 is PRHDT and CDR2 FYEKMQ (reference sequence). The CDR3 loop reads CASSAPGQVSYEQYF. The CDR3 region has the DNA TGTGCCAGCAGCGCACCGGGACAGGTCTCCTACGAGCAGTACTTC.

This clonotype was detected ten times or more. An end of the junction differs from the germline gene, which may be a read error. The chain links TRBV27 to TRBJ1-4; D perhaps matches TRBD1 (6 bases). CDR1 MNHEY and CDR2 SMNVEV come from the germline V gene (reference sequence). The CDR3 contains 13 residues. Here the CDR3 reads CASSLTSRQVKIF. The CDR3, as DNA: TGTGCCAGCAGCCTAACCTCCCGACAGGTTAAGATTTTT.

At least ten counts were recorded for this clonotype. The gene calls are TRBV7-9 and TRBJ1-2, with 9 bases fitting TRBD1. CDR1 is SEHNR and CDR2 is FQNEAQ in the germline V gene (reference sequence). With 5 bases clipped from V and 4 bases from J, the junction kept 11 bases outside the gene matches. The CDR3 loop spans 16 amino acids. The CDR3 nucleotides are TGTGCCAGCAGCCGAGAATTAGGACAGGGGAGCTATGGCTACACCTTC. It yields the protein CASSRELGQGSYGYTF.

In its sample, this clonotype was seen many times. The chain recombines TRBV20-1 with TRBJ2-5; tentatively, D is TRBD1 or TRBD2 (5 bases each). V lost 5 bases and J 5 bases, leaving 15 bases between the germline ends. Germline CDR1 and CDR2: DFQATT and SNEGSKA (reference sequence). The CDR3 sequence is 13 residues long. The CDR3 DNA reads as TGCAGTGCTGGGACGCGGCGGGTGGAGACCCAGTACTTC. It specifies CSAGTRRVETQYF.

This clonotype was observed many times. CDR3 in DNA: TGTGCCAGCAGACGTACCGGGACAGGGGGCGGTGAGCAGTTCTTC. Translation gives CASRRTGTGGGEQFF. The V and J genes are TRBV28 and TRBJ2-1; 12 nucleotides line up with TRBD1. With 6 bases clipped from V and 9 bases from J, the junction kept 9 bases outside the gene matches. Germline V lookup: CDR1 MDHEN, CDR2 SYDVKM. The CDR3 spans 15 residues.

The chain couples TRBV15 to TRBJ1-5; no clear D gene. The CDR3 is made up of 14 amino acids. V lost 0 bases, J lost 7 bases, and 10 bases lay in between. Per germline, CDR1 LNHNV and CDR2 YYDKDF (reference sequence). CDR3 sequence (DNA): TGTGCCACCAGCAGAGAGCCGTGGCCCCAGCCCCAGCATTTT. Amino acid sequence: CATSREPWPQPQHF. The complete variable domain, with remaining parts taken from reference TRBV15 and TRBJ1-5, reads DAMVIQNPRYQVTQFGKPVTLSCSQTLNHNVMYWYQQKSSQAPKLLFHYYDKDFNNEADTPDNFQSRRPNTSFCFLDIRSPGLGDTAMYLCATSREPWPQPQHFGDGTRLSIL.

This clonotype was recorded many times. The chain couples TRBV6-9 to TRBJ1-1; D remains ambiguous. Germline CDR1 reads MNHGY; CDR2 reads SVAAGI. The length of the CDR3 is 15 residues. V lost 3 bases and J lost 3, with 14 bases in between. The CDR3 DNA reads TGTGCCAGCAGTTACAGCCCCTCCGGGGACACTGAAGCTTTCTTT. Translating it yields CASSYSPSGDTEAFF.